Listed below are T cell receptor beta chains from one sample, sequenced in a study of liver allograft versus peripheral blood T cells. TCRdb fed the reads into MiXCR, producing one record per CDR3 protein. Found here are roughly 1,200 distinct CDR3 sequences, around 20% of them singletons; the top ten hold more than 65%. These receptors came from a human patient who had a liver transplant. Some T cells may trace back to the graft donor. Both conserved end residues are part of each CDR3. D genes are given only for firm matches. The size of a clone is reported for some rows only, either as once, few or many, or as a class for expanded clones.

cdr3_aa	d_call	clone_size	v_call
CASSSGAGPTEAFF	NA	NA	TRBV6-5
CAGRDRENQPQHF	TRBD1	medium-sized	TRBV28
CATSDSPSGYNEQFF	NA	medium-sized	TRBV24-1
CASSEGNALNQPQHF	NA	NA	TRBV6-2/TRBV6-3
CATSDLRGEEETQYF	NA	many	TRBV24-1
CASSYPERRFYGTGSSYEQYF	TRBD1	many	TRBV6-2/TRBV6-3
CASSYYGGNTEAFF	NA	many	TRBV6-5
CASSLVGIGADYGYTF	NA	medium-sized	TRBV7-9
CAWSGMGGYEQYF	TRBD2	once	TRBV30
CGYRGVNTGELFF	NA	medium-sized	TRBV6-1
CASSESLAGLSDTQYF	TRBD2	many	TRBV7-2
CASSYGQGLGEAFF	TRBD1	many	TRBV6-5
CASSPRASGAYEQYF	TRBD2	NA	TRBV10-1
CASSPRSWTPNYGYTF	NA	medium-sized	TRBV28
CASSLGAGTGATDTQYF	TRBD1	many	TRBV7-9
CASSTSPDIRGFKDEQYF	NA	many	TRBV28
CAWSVSGASYEQYF	NA	many	TRBV30
CASSRRVRPQRYDYGYTF	NA	medium-sized	TRBV28
CASSPNSGVSYNEQFF	NA	medium-sized	TRBV27
CSVRNSSLMNTEAFF	NA	medium-sized	TRBV29-1
CASSYGTSGFSNTGELFF	TRBD2	many	TRBV7-9
CASSETSDNSPLHF	NA	medium-sized	TRBV6-1
CASSLVGGVEQYF	NA	few	TRBV11-1
CASSPLDRSYEQYF	NA	many	TRBV9
CAISEKEEGSYEQYF	NA	medium-sized	TRBV10-3
CASSQEWAENNYGYTF	NA	many	TRBV3-1
CATSDSRQPYSNQPQHF	NA	medium-sized	TRBV24-1
CASSFQSNQPQHF	NA	medium-sized	TRBV7-9
CAIRGGGSTEAFF	NA	few	TRBV6-2/TRBV6-3
CASGTFWQFF	NA	medium-sized	TRBV27
CASSSSGPFNQPQHF	NA	medium-sized	TRBV28
CAWSVDRVDEQFF	TRBD1	NA	TRBV30